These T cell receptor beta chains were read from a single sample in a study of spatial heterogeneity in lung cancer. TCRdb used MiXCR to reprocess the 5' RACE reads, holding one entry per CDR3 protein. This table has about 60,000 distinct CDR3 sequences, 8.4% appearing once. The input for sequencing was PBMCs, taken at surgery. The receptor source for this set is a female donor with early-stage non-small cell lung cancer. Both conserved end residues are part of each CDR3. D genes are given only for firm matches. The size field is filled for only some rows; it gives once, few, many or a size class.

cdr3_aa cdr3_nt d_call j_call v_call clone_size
CASRSGLAGQETQYF TGTGCCAGCAGGTCGGGACTAGCAGGACAAGAGACCCAGTACTTC TRBD2 TRBJ2-5 TRBV12-3/TRBV12-4 .
CSVDRSGETQYF TGCAGCGTGGACAGGTCGGGCGAGACCCAGTACTTC TRBD1 TRBJ2-5 TRBV29-1 many
CSVSPDRVEQYF TGCAGCGTTTCGCCGGACAGGGTTGAGCAGTACTTC TRBD1 TRBJ2-7 TRBV29-1 many
CASSFDTQYF TGTGCCAGCAGTTTCGATACGCAGTATTTT . TRBJ2-3 TRBV12-3/TRBV12-4 many
CASWDRVRSEQFF TGTGCCAGTTGGGACAGGGTAAGGAGCGAGCAGTTCTTC TRBD1 TRBJ2-1 TRBV6-5 many
CASSQDIRAQGDYGYTF TGCGCCAGCAGCCAAGACATTAGGGCACAGGGAGACTATGGCTACACCTTC . TRBJ1-2 TRBV4-1 many
CASSNWVNTEAFF TGTGCCAGCAGTAATTGGGTGAACACTGAAGCTTTCTTT . TRBJ1-1 TRBV14 medium-sized
CSASSPSGPTDTQYF TGCAGTGCTAGTTCCCCCAGCGGACCCACAGATACGCAGTATTTT . TRBJ2-3 TRBV20-1 .
CASSGGTDLYGYTF TGTGCCAGCAGTGGGGGGACGGATTTGTATGGCTACACCTTC . TRBJ1-2 TRBV2 many
CASSKGVIANYGYTF TGTGCCAGTAGTAAGGGGGTCATCGCCAACTATGGCTACACCTTC . TRBJ1-2 TRBV19 few
CASSDASIAGELFF TGTGCCAGCAGTGACGCTAGTATCGCCGGGGAGCTGTTTTTT . TRBJ2-2 TRBV2 .
CSAAKGGVFGNTIYF TGCAGTGCTGCCAAGGGCGGCGTATTCGGAAACACCATATATTTT . TRBJ1-3 TRBV20-1 many
CASSVGRETQYF TGTGCCAGCAGCGTAGGAAGGGAGACCCAGTACTTC . TRBJ2-5 TRBV9 few
CSAPPRGRGNIQYF TGCAGTGCTCCCCCACGGGGGCGCGGAAACATTCAGTACTTC . TRBJ2-4 TRBV20-1 .
CASSFRGDTDYEQYF TGCGCCAGCAGCTTTAGAGGGGACACTGACTACGAGCAGTACTTC . TRBJ2-7 TRBV5-1 .
CASSLGGQNSNQPQHF TGTGCCAGCAGCTTGGGGGGACAGAATAGCAATCAGCCCCAGCATTTT TRBD1 TRBJ1-5 TRBV5-4 many
CASSEYDSPYEQYF TGTGCCAGCAGTGAATACGACAGTCCCTACGAGCAGTACTTC . TRBJ2-7 TRBV6-1 many
CSVVRGFDGYTF TGCAGCGTTGTCAGGGGGTTTGATGGCTACACCTTC TRBD1 TRBJ1-2 TRBV29-1 many
CSVVSGGGTEAFF TGCAGCGTTGTGTCAGGGGGGGGCACTGAAGCTTTCTTT TRBD1 TRBJ1-1 TRBV29-1 .
CATRGIAGAYNEQFF TGTGCCACCAGGGGAATAGCGGGAGCCTACAATGAGCAGTTCTTC TRBD2 TRBJ2-1 TRBV15 many
CASSSTSGDYNEQFF TGTGCCAGCAGCTCGACTAGCGGAGACTACAATGAGCAGTTCTTC TRBD2 TRBJ2-1 TRBV7-6 many
CASIGGAEAFF TGCGCCAGCATCGGGGGTGCTGAAGCTTTCTTT . TRBJ1-1 TRBV5-1 few
CASSERLAVYNEQFF TGTGCCAGCAGTGAACGGCTAGCGGTCTACAATGAGCAGTTCTTC TRBD2 TRBJ2-1 TRBV2 .
CASSLDPGSGNTIYF TGCGCCAGCAGCTTGGACCCAGGTTCTGGAAACACCATATATTTT . TRBJ1-3 TRBV5-1 many
CASSLGQGEPQHF TGCGCCAGCAGCTTGGGGCAGGGTGAGCCCCAGCATTTT . TRBJ1-5 TRBV5-1 many
CASSLVEGYEQYF TGCGCCAGCAGCTTGGTGGAGGGGTACGAGCAGTACTTC . TRBJ2-7 TRBV5-1 many
CAISERQGNYGYTF TGTGCCATCAGTGAAAGACAGGGAAACTATGGCTACACCTTC TRBD1 TRBJ1-2 TRBV10-3 .
CASSLDRVNTGELFF TGTGCCAGCAGCCTCGACAGGGTTAACACCGGGGAGCTGTTTTTT TRBD1 TRBJ2-2 TRBV7-2 many
CASSSTSGVGETQYF TGTGCCAGCAGTTCCACGTCAGGGGTCGGCGAGACCCAGTACTTC . TRBJ2-5 TRBV28 medium-sized
CASRQELDTEAFF TGTGCCAGCCGCCAGGAATTGGACACTGAAGCTTTCTTT . TRBJ1-1 TRBV28 .
CASSSVPGERAEAFF TGTGCCAGCAGTTCGGTGCCAGGGGAAAGGGCTGAAGCTTTCTTT . TRBJ1-1 TRBV12-3/TRBV12-4 many
CASSSDSKAFF TGTGCCAGCAGCTCGGACAGTAAAGCTTTCTTT . TRBJ1-1 TRBV5-6 .
CASSSSWASGANVLTF TGTGCCAGCAGCTCATCGTGGGCCTCTGGGGCCAACGTCCTGACTTTC . TRBJ2-6 TRBV12-3/TRBV12-4 few
CASSLLGPTNTGELFF TGTGCCAGCAGCTTACTGGGTCCGACGAACACCGGGGAGCTGTTTTTT . TRBJ2-2 TRBV7-2 many
CASSLRYGKSSYNEQFF TGTGCCAGCAGCTTAAGGTACGGGAAGAGCTCCTACAATGAGCAGTTCTTC . TRBJ2-1 TRBV7-9 once
CASSQGHENTEAFF TGTGCCAGCAGCCAGGGCCATGAGAACACTGAAGCTTTCTTT . TRBJ1-1 TRBV3-1 many
CASSPQGHFYNEQFF TGTGCCAGCAGTCCGCAGGGACACTTCTACAATGAGCAGTTCTTC . TRBJ2-1 TRBV28 .
CASSQDLATGSRNEQFF TGTGCCAGCAGCCAAGATCTAGCGACAGGGTCTCGCAATGAGCAGTTCTTC . TRBJ2-1 TRBV3-1 .
CASSTPTRSYNEQFF TGTGCCAGCAGCACACCTACTAGATCCTACAATGAGCAGTTCTTC . TRBJ2-1 TRBV5-6 .
CASSITGPEQFF TGTGCCAGTAGTATAACAGGGCCTGAGCAGTTCTTC . TRBJ2-1 TRBV19 few
CASSDGTGGKETQYF TGTGCCAGCAGCGATGGGACAGGGGGCAAAGAGACCCAGTACTTC TRBD1 TRBJ2-5 TRBV25-1 many
CASTSGGPQGTQYF TGTGCCAGCACCAGCGGGGGCCCCCAGGGGACCCAGTACTTC TRBD2 TRBJ2-5 TRBV9 many
CASSLATGGGEQYF TGTGCCAGCAGCTTAGCGACAGGGGGCGGTGAGCAGTACTTC TRBD1 TRBJ2-7 TRBV7-6 .
CASSMPGSNEKLFF TGTGCCAGCAGCATGCCAGGGTCTAATGAAAAACTGTTTTTT . TRBJ1-4 TRBV27 many
CASRLAGSWDTQYF TGTGCCAGCAGACTAGCGGGGAGCTGGGATACGCAGTATTTT TRBD2 TRBJ2-3 TRBV12-3/TRBV12-4 .
CASSLATGGGELFF TGCGCCAGCAGCTTGGCCACGGGCGGCGGGGAGCTGTTTTTT . TRBJ2-2 TRBV5-1 many
CASSAGVSTDTQYF TGTGCTAGCAGCGCCGGAGTCAGCACAGATACGCAGTATTTT . TRBJ2-3 TRBV7-7 .
CASKEQGVYGYTF TGCGCCAGCAAGGAGCAGGGGGTCTATGGCTACACCTTC TRBD1 TRBJ1-2 TRBV4-1 .
CSARDHRGAVTEAFF TGCAGTGCTAGAGATCATAGAGGGGCGGTCACTGAAGCTTTCTTT . TRBJ1-1 TRBV20-1 .
CASSIMEGSGGYTF TGTGCCAGTAGTATAATGGAGGGAAGCGGCGGCTACACCTTC . TRBJ1-2 TRBV19 many
CASSLTGGADTQYF TGTGCCAGCAGTTTAACTGGCGGCGCAGATACGCAGTATTTT . TRBJ2-3 TRBV28 few
CASNALADRNPSEQDF TGTGCCAGCAACGCACTGGCAGACAGGAACCCCTCCGAGCAGGACTTC . TRBJ2-7 TRBV28 few
CASRDRGEKLFF TGTGCCAGCAGAGACAGGGGCGAAAAACTGTTTTTT TRBD1 TRBJ1-4 TRBV12-3/TRBV12-4 .
CASSEAFSQGWAEAFF TGTGCCAGCAGTGAAGCTTTCTCACAGGGGTGGGCTGAAGCTTTCTTT TRBD1 TRBJ1-1 TRBV6-1 .
CASSPGRRVDQETQYF TGTGCCAGCAGCCCCGGCCGTCGGGTTGATCAAGAGACCCAGTACTTC . TRBJ2-5 TRBV13 few